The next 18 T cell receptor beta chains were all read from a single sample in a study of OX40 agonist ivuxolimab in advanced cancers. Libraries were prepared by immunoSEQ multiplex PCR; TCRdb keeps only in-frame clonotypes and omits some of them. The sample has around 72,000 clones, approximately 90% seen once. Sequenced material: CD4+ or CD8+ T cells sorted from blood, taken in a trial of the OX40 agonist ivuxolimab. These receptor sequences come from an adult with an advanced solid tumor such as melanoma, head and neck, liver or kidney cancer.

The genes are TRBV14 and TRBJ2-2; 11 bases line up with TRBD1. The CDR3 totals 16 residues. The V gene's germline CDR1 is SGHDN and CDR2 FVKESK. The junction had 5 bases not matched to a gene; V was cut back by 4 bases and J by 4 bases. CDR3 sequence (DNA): TGTGCCAGCAGCCCACGGACAGGGGGCATCACCGGGGAGCTGTTTTTT. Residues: CASSPRTGGITGELFF.

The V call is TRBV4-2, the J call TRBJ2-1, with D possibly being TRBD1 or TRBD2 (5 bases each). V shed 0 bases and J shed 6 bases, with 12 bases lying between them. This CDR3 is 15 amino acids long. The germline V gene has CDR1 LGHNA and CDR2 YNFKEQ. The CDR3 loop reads CASSQEGTTANEQFF. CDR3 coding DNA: TGTGCCAGCAGCCAAGAAGGGACGACCGCCAATGAGCAGTTCTTC.

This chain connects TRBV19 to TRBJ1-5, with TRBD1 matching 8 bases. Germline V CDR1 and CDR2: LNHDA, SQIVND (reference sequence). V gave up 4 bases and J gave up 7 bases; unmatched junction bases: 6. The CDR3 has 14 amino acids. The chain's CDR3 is CASSTGQGRQPQHF. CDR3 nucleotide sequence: TGTGCCAGTAGTACCGGACAGGGCCGGCAGCCCCAGCATTTT.

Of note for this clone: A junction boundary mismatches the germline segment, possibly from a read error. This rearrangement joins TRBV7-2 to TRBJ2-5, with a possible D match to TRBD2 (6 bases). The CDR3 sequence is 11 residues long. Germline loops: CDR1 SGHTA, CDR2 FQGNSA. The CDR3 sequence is CASSWGVSGYF. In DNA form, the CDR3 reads TGCGCCAGCAGCTGGGGGGTTAGCGGGTACTTC.

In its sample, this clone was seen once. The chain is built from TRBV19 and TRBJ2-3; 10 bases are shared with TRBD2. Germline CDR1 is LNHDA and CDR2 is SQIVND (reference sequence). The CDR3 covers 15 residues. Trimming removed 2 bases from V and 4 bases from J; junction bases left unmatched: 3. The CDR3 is CASSILLAGADTQYF. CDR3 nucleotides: TGTGCCAGTAGTATACTTCTAGCGGGGGCAGATACGCAGTATTTT.

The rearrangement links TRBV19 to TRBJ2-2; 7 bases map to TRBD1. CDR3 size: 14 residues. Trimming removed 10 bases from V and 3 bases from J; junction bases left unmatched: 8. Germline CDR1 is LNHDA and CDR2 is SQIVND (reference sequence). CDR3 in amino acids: CATIRTGDTGELFF. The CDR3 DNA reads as TGTGCCACAATCAGAACAGGGGACACCGGGGAGCTGTTTTTT. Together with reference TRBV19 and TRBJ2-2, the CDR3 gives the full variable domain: DGGITQSPKYLFRKEGQNVTLSCEQNLNHDAMYWYRQDPGQGLRLIYYSQIVNDFQKGDIAEGYSVSREKKESFPLTVTSAQKNPTAFYLCATIRTGDTGELFFGEGSRLTVL.

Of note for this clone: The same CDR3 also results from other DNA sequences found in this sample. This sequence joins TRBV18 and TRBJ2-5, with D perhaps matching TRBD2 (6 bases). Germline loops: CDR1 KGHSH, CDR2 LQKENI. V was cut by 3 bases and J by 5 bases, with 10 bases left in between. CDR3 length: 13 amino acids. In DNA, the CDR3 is TGTGCCAGCTCACCGGAGGGCCGGGAGACCCAGTACTTC. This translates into CASSPEGRETQYF.

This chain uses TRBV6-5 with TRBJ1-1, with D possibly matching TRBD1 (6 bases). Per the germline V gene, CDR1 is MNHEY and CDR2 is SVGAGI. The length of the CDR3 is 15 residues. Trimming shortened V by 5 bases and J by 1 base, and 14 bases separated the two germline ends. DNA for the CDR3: TGTGCCAGCAGTCCAAACAGGGTTCCGAACACTGAAGCTTTCTTT. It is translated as CASSPNRVPNTEAFF.

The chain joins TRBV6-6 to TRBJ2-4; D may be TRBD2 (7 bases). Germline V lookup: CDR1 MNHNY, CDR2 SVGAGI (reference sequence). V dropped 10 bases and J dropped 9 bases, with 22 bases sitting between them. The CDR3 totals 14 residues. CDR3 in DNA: TGTGCCACCCACAACGGGGGAGGGGGTGCCATTCAGTACTTC. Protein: CATHNGGGGAIQYF.

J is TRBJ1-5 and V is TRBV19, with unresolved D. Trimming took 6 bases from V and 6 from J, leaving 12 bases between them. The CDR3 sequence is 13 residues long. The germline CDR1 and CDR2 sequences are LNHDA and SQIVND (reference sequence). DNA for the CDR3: TGTGCCAGTAGCCAGTCGGCGAGTCAGCCCCAGCATTTT. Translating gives CASSQSASQPQHF.

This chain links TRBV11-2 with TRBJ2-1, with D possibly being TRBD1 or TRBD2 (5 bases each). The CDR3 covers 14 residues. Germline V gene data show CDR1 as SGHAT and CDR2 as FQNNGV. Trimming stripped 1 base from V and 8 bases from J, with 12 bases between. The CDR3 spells CASSLAYRGDEQFF. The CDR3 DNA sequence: TGTGCCAGCAGCTTAGCTTATCGAGGGGATGAGCAGTTCTTC.

The CDR3, as DNA: TGTGCCAGCAGTCCCACGTCAAGGTTTCGCTACACCTTC. It encodes CASSPTSRFRYTF. The chain combines TRBV27 with TRBJ1-2; D is unresolved. Germline CDR1 is MNHEY and CDR2 is SMNVEV (reference sequence). V dropped 5 bases and J dropped 9 bases, with 16 bases sitting between them. The CDR3 sequence is 13 residues long.

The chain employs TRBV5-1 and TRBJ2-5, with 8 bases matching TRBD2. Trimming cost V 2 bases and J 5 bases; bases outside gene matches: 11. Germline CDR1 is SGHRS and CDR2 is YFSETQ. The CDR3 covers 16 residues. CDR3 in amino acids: CASSLSGSGVAETQYF. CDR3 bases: TGCGCCAGCAGCTTATCGGGTAGCGGGGTGGCGGAGACCCAGTACTTC.

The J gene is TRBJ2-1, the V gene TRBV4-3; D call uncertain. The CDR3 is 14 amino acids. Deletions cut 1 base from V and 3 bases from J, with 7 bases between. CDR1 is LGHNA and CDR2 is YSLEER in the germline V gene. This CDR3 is CASSQGILYNEQFF. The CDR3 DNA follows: TGCGCCAGCAGCCAAGGGATCCTCTACAATGAGCAGTTCTTC.

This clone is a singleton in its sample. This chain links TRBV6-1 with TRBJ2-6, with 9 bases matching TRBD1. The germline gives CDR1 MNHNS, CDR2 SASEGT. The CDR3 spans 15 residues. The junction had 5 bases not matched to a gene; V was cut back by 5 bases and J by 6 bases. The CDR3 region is CASSWGQGMANVLTF. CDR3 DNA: TGTGCCAGCAGTTGGGGACAGGGAATGGCCAACGTCCTGACTTTC.

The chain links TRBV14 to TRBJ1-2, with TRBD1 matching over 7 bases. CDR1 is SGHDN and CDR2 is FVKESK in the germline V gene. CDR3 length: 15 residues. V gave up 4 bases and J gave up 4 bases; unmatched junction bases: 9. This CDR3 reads CASSPYGTAIYGYTF. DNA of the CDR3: TGTGCCAGCAGCCCTTACGGGACAGCCATCTATGGCTACACCTTC.

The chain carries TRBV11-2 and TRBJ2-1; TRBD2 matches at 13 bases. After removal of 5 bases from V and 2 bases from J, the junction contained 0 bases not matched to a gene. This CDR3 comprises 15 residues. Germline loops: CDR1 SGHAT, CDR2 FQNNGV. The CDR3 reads CASSGTSGTYNEQFF. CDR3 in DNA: TGTGCCAGCAGCGGGACTAGCGGGACCTACAATGAGCAGTTCTTC.

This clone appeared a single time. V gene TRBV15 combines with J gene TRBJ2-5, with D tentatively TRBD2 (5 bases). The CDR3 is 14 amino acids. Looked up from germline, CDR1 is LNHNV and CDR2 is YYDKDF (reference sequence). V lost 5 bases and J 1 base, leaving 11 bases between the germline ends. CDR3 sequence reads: CATSGRLLQETQYF. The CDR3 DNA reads TGTGCCACCAGCGGCCGACTACTCCAAGAGACCCAGTACTTC. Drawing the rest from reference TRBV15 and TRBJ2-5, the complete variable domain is DAMVIQNPRYQVTQFGKPVTLSCSQTLNHNVMYWYQQKSSQAPKLLFHYYDKDFNNEADTPDNFQSRRPNTSFCFLDIRSPGLGDTAMYLCATSGRLLQETQYFGPGTRLLVL.